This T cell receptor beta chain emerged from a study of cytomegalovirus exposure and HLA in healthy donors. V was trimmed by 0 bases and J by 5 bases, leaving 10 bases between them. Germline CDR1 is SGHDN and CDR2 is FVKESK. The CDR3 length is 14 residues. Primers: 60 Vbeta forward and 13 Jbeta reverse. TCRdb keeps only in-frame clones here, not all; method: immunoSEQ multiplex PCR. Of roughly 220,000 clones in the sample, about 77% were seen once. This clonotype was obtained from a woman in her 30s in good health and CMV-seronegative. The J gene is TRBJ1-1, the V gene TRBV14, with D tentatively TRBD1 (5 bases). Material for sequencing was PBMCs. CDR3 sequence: CASSQDRVDTEAFF. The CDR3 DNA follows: TGTGCCAGCAGCCAAGACAGGGTGGATACTGAAGCTTTCTTT.